The 9 T cell receptor beta chains below all came from one sample that was sequenced in a study of cytomegalovirus exposure and HLA in healthy donors. The PCR was carried out with 60 Vbeta primers and 13 Jbeta primers. Assay: immunoSEQ multiplex PCR; the TCRdb copy retains only in-frame clones and omits some. The repertoire includes about 130,000 clones, over 70% of them detected once, and about 1.8% sits in the top ten. Material: PBMCs. Receptors were obtained from a woman aged 40 to 50 in good health and CMV-seronegative.

The chain recombines TRBV5-1 with TRBJ2-7; D is uncertain. Germline CDR1 reads SGHRS; CDR2 reads YFSETQ. V lost 7 bases and J lost 6, with 17 bases in between. This CDR3 has 13 residues. The CDR3 bases are TGCGCCAGCGCTCCAAACCCCCTCAGCGAGCAGTACTTC. Amino acids: CASAPNPLSEQYF.

This rearrangement joins TRBV4-2 to TRBJ1-5; possible D gene TRBD1, 5 bases. V shed 0 bases and J shed 1 base, with 7 bases lying between them. The CDR3 consists of 15 residues. The germline V gene encodes CDR1 LGHNA and CDR2 YNFKEQ. The CDR3 sequence: CASSQEGGSNQPQHF. CDR3 coding DNA: TGTGCCAGCAGCCAAGAGGGGGGGAGCAATCAGCCCCAGCATTTT.

The genes are TRBV28 and TRBJ2-1; TRBD2 might be the D (5 bases). Germline lookup yields CDR1 MDHEN and CDR2 SYDVKM. The V and J ends lost 4 bases and 3 bases respectively, with 13 bases between them. This CDR3 comprises 15 residues. CDR3 in amino acids: CASSSGNGYYNEQFF. The DNA of the CDR3 is TGTGCCAGCAGTTCGGGGAACGGCTACTACAATGAGCAGTTCTTC.

This chain joins TRBV19 and TRBJ2-7, with TRBD1 matching 8 bases. The germline V gene encodes CDR1 LNHDA and CDR2 SQIVND (reference sequence). After removal of 5 bases from V and 6 bases from J, the junction contained 6 bases not matched to a gene. CDR3 length: 13 residues. DNA for the CDR3: TGTGCCAGTAGTCAAAGGCAGGGGGCCGAGCAGTACTTC. This codes for CASSQRQGAEQYF.

The chain uses TRBV28 and TRBJ1-1; unclear D gene. The germline V gene encodes CDR1 MDHEN and CDR2 SYDVKM. The CDR3 loop spans 11 amino acids. V lost 7 bases to trimming and J lost 10 bases, with 13 bases between them. DNA of the CDR3: TGTGCCAGCACCTGGGCCCAAGTAGCTTTCTTT. Translation gives CASTWAQVAFF.

As DNA, the CDR3 is TGTGCCAGCAGCGGAGACAGCAATCAGCCCCAGCATTTT. Protein sequence: CASSGDSNQPQHF. This chain links TRBV2 with TRBJ1-5; D is unresolved. Deletions cut 6 bases from V and 1 base from J, with 7 bases between. CDR3 size: 13 residues. The germline CDR1 and CDR2 sequences are SNHLY and FYNNEI.

The chain carries TRBV28 and TRBJ1-2; a weak D match, TRBD1 (6 bases). This CDR3 is built from 13 residues. The V end was cut by 6 bases, the J end by 4 bases, with 12 bases between. The germline CDR1 and CDR2 sequences are MDHEN and SYDVKM. The CDR3 region is CASRTGPLYGYTF. The DNA of the CDR3 is TGTGCCAGCAGGACAGGCCCCCTCTATGGCTACACCTTC.

This CDR3 is CASSAGTAEKLFF. The CDR3 DNA sequence: TGTGCCAGCAGCGCCGGGACAGCAGAAAAACTGTTTTTT. V and J are TRBV9 and TRBJ1-4, with 7 bases matching TRBD1. V was clipped by 3 bases and J by 8 bases; unmatched bases: 4. The germline gives CDR1 SGDLS, CDR2 YYNGEE. The CDR3 spans 13 residues.

The rearrangement joins TRBV5-1 to TRBJ2-1, with 7 bases fitting TRBD1. Germline loops: CDR1 SGHRS, CDR2 YFSETQ. This CDR3 has 14 amino acids. V lost 0 bases, J lost 8 bases, and 5 bases stayed unmatched. The CDR3 DNA reads as TGCGCCAGCAGCTTGGTGACAGGGTGGGATGAGCAGTTCTTC. Translated, it gives CASSLVTGWDEQFF.